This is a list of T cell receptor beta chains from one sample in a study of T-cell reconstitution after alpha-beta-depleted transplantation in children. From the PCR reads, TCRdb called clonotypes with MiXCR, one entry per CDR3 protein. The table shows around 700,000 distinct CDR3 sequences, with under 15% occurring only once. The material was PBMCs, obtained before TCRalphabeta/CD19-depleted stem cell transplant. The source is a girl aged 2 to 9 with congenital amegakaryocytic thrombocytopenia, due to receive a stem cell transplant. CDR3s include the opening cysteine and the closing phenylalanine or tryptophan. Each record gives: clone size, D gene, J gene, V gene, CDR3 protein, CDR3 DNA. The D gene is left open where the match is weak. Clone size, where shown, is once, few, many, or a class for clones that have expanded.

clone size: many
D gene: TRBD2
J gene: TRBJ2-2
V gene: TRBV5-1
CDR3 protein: CASSSAWGFGLAGTTNTGELFF
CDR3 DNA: TGCGCCAGCAGCTCGGCGTGGGGCTTTGGACTAGCGGGAACTACGAACACCGGGGAGCTGTTTTTT

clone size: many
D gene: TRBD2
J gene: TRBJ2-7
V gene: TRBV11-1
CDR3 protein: CASSSNNAGSGTDFYEQYF
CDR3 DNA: TGTGCCAGCAGCTCAAATAACGCCGGTAGCGGGACTGACTTTTACGAGCAGTACTTC

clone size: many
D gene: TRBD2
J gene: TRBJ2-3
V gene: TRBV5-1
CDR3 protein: CASSWGTSGLTDTQYF
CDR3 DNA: TGCGCCAGCAGCTGGGGGACTAGCGGACTCACAGATACGCAGTATTTT

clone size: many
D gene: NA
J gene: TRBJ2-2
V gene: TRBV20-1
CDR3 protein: CSASPQPGELFF
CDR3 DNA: TGCAGTGCTAGTCCCCAGCCCGGGGAGCTGTTTTTT

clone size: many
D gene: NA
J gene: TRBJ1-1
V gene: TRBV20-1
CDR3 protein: CSARTVNTEAFF
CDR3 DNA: TGCAGTGCTAGAACGGTGAACACTGAAGCTTTCTTT

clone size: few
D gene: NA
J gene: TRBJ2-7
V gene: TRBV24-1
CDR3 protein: CATSVLGRLYEQYF
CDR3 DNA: TGTGCCACCAGTGTATTGGGGAGGCTGTACGAGCAGTACTTC

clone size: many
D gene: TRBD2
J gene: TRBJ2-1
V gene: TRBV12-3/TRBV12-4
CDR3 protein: CASSLVTGGPFNEQFF
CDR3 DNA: TGTGCCAGCAGTTTAGTAACGGGAGGGCCGTTCAATGAGCAGTTCTTC

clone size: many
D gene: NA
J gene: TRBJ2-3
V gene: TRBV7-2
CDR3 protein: CSLRRTDTQYF
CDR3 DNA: TGTAGCCTTAGGCGCACAGATACGCAGTATTTT

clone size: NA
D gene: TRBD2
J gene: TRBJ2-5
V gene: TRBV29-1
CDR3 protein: CSATPGPMWVLAGAPYQETQYF
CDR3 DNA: TGCAGCGCAACACCGGGACCCATGTGGGTACTAGCGGGAGCACCGTACCAAGAGACCCAGTACTTC

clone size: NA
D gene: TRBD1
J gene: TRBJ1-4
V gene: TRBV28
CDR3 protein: CASSSTGQGSEKLFF
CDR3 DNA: TGTGCCAGCAGTTCTACCGGACAGGGGAGTGAAAAACTGTTTTTT

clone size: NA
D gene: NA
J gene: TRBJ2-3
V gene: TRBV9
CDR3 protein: CASSVPRDPSPLTDTQYF
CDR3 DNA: TGTGCCAGCAGCGTTCCTCGAGACCCAAGCCCCCTCACAGATACGCAGTATTTT

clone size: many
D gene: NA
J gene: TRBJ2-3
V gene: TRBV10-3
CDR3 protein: CAISESSFGGYTQYF
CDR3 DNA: TGTGCCATCAGTGAGTCGAGTTTCGGGGGTTATACGCAGTATTTT

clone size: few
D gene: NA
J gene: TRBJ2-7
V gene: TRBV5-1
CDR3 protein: CASSFRWGAYEQYF
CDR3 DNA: TGCGCCAGCAGCTTCCGGTGGGGAGCGTACGAGCAGTACTTC

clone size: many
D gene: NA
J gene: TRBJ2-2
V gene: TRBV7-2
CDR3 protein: CASSFGSAKRGELFF
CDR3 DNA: TGTGCCAGCAGCTTTGGGTCCGCGAAACGCGGGGAGCTGTTTTTT

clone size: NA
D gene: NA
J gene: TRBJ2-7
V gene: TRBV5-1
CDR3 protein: CASSGGRLYEQYF
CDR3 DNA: TGCGCCAGCAGTGGTGGCAGACTATACGAGCAGTACTTC

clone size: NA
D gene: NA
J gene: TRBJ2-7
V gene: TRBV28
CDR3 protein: CASRPTHTPSYEQYF
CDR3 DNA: TGTGCCAGCAGACCCACTCATACCCCCTCCTACGAGCAGTACTTC

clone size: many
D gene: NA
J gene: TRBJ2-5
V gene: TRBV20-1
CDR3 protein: CSALLRETQYF
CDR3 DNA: TGCAGTGCTTTGTTAAGAGAGACCCAGTACTTC

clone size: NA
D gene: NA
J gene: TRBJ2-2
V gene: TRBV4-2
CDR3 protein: CASSQEPRGGELFF
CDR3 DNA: TGTGCCAGCAGCCAAGAACCTAGGGGCGGGGAGCTGTTTTTT

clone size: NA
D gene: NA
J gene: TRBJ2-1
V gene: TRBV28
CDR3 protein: CDSSLDSGSYNEQFF
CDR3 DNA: TGTGACAGCAGTTTAGATAGCGGTTCCTACAATGAGCAGTTCTTC

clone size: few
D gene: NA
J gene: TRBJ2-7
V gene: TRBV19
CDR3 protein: CAVLGYEQYF
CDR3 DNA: TGTGCCGTCCTGGGATACGAGCAGTACTTC

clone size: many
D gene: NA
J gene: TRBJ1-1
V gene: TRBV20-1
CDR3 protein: CSAAAFGTEAFF
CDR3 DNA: TGCAGTGCCGCAGCTTTTGGGACTGAAGCTTTCTTT

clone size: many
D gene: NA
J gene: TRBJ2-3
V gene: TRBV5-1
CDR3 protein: CASSPFLGTDTQYF
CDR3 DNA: TGCGCCAGCAGCCCATTCTTAGGCACAGATACGCAGTATTTT

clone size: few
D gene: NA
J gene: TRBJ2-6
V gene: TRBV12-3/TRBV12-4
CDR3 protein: CASRRGGGAGANVLTF
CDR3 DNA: TGTGCCAGCAGAAGGGGCGGGGGCGCTGGGGCCAACGTCCTGACTTTC

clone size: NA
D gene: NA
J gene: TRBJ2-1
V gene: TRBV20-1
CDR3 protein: CSPMMGEQFF
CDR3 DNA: TGCAGCCCTATGATGGGGGAGCAGTTCTTC

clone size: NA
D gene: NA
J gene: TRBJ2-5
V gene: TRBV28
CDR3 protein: CASKPPAEEIQYF
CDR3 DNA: TGTGCCAGCAAACCTCCCGCGGAAGAGATCCAGTACTTC

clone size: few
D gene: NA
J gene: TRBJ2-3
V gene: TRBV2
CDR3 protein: CASWVRVTDTQYF
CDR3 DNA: TGTGCCAGTTGGGTCAGAGTCACAGATACGCAGTATTTT

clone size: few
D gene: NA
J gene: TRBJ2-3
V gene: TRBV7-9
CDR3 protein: CASSLGQLVTDTQYF
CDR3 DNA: TGTGCCAGCAGCTTAGGACAGCTAGTAACAGATACGCAGTATTTT

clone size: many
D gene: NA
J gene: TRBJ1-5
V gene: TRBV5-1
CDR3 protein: CASSLEGPYNQPQHF
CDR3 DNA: TGCGCCAGCAGCTTGGAGGGGCCATACAATCAGCCCCAGCATTTT

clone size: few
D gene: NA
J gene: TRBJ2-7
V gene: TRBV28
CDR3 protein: CASSFPGQPYEQYF
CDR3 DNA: TGTGCCAGCAGTTTCCCTGGACAGCCCTACGAGCAGTACTTC

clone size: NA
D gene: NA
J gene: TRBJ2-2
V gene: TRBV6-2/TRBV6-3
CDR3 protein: CASTLLGWRGELFF
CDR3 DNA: TGTGCCAGCACGCTATTGGGTTGGCGCGGGGAGCTGTTTTTT

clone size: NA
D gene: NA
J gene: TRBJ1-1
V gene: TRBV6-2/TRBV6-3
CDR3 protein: CTSSYGVNTEAFF
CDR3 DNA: TGTACCAGCAGTTATGGAGTGAACACTGAAGCTTTCTTT

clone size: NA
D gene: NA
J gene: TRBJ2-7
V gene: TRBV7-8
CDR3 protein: CASRKDRTTGPDEQYF
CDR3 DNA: TGTGCCAGCAGAAAAGACCGGACTACCGGGCCCGACGAGCAGTACTTC

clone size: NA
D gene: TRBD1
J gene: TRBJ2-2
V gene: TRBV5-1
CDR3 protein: CASSFGQGGAGELFF
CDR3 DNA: TGCGCCAGCAGCTTCGGACAGGGGGGAGCCGGGGAGCTGTTTTTT

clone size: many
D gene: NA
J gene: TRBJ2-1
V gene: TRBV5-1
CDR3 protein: CASSLGRLSSYNEQFF
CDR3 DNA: TGCGCCAGCAGCTTGGGCAGGCTAAGCTCCTACAATGAGCAGTTCTTC

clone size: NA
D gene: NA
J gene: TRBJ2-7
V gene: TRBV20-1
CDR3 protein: CSAMSLVYEQYF
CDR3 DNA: TGCAGTGCCATGAGTTTAGTCTACGAGCAGTACTTC

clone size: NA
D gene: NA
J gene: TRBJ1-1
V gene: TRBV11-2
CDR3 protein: CASSLLRLAGKSSEAFF
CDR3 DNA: TGTGCCAGCAGCTTACTTCGCTTGGCAGGGAAAAGTTCTGAAGCTTTCTTT

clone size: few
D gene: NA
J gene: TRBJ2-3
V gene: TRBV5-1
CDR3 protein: CASRVQQGTDTQYF
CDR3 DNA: TGCGCCAGCAGAGTCCAACAGGGCACAGATACGCAGTATTTT

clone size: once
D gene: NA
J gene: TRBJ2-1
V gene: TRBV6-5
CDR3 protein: CASSQLGGAYNEQFF
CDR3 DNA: TGTGCCAGCAGTCAACTCGGAGGGGCCTACAATGAGCAGTTCTTC

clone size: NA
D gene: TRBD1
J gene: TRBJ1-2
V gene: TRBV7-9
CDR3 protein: CASSLETGHGYTF
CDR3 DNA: TGTGCCAGCAGCTTAGAGACAGGGCATGGCTACACCTTC

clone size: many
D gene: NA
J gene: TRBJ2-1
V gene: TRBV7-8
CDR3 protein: CASSLEALVLFHRDNEQFF
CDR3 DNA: TGTGCCAGCAGCTTAGAGGCTTTAGTGTTGTTCCACAGGGACAATGAGCAGTTCTTC

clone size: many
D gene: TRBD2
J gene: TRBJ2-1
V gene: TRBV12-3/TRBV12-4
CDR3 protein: CASSLGREGPYNEQFF
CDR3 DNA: TGTGCCAGCAGTTTGGGGCGGGAGGGCCCGTACAATGAGCAGTTCTTC

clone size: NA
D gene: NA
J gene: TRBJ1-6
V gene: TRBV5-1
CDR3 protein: CASSLSGDGVSSPLHF
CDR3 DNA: TGCGCCAGCAGCTTGTCGGGGGATGGCGTGAGTTCACCCCTCCACTTT

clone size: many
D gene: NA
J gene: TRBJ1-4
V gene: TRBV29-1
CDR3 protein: CSVGWGEKLFF
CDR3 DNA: TGCAGCGTTGGATGGGGTGAAAAACTGTTTTTT

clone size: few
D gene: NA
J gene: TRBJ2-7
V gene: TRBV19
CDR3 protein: CASSMGGRDEQYF
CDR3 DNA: TGTGCCAGTAGTATGGGGGGGCGGGACGAGCAGTACTTC

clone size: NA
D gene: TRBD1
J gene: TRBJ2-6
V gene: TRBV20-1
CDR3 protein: CSAFPTGGFSGANVLTF
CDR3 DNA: TGCAGTGCTTTTCCGACAGGGGGTTTCTCTGGGGCCAACGTCCTGACTTTC

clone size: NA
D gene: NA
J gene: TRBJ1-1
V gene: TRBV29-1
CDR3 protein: CSVEIRMNTEAFF
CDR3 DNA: TGCAGCGTTGAAATCAGAATGAACACTGAAGCTTTCTTT

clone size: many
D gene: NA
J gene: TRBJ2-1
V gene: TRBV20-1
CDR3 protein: CSAWDEYNEQFF
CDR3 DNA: TGCAGTGCATGGGACGAATACAATGAGCAGTTCTTC

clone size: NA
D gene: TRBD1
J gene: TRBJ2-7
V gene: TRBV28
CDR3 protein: CASGITGTGVEQYF
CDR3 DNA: TGTGCCAGCGGGATCACCGGGACAGGGGTCGAGCAGTACTTC

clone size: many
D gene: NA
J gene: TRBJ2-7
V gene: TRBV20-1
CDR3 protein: CSASLGASYEQYF
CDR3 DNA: TGCAGTGCGAGTCTAGGGGCCTCATACGAGCAGTACTTC

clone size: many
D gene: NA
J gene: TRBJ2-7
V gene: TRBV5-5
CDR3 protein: CASSLLDLTYEQYF
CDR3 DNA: TGTGCCAGCAGCTTGTTAGACCTTACCTACGAGCAGTACTTC

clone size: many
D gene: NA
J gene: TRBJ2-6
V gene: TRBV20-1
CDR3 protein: CSARLNSGANVLTF
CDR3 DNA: TGCAGTGCTAGACTCAACTCTGGGGCCAACGTCCTGACTTTC

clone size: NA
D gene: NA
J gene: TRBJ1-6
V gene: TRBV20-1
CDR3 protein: CSAREASHSPLHF
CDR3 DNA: TGCAGTGCTAGGGAGGCGTCTCATTCACCCCTCCACTTT

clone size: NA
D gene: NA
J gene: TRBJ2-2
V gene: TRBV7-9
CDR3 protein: CASSSTITPNTGELFF
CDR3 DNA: TGTGCCAGCAGCTCCACAATAACACCGAACACCGGGGAGCTGTTTTTT

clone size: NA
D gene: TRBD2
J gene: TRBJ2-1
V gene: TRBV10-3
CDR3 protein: CATNPILAGDNEQFF
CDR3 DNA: TGTGCCACCAACCCGATCCTAGCGGGCGACAATGAGCAGTTCTTC

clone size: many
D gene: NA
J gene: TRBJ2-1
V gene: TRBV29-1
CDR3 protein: CSVDLVGSYNEQFF
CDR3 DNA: TGCAGCGTTGACTTGGTCGGTTCCTACAATGAGCAGTTCTTC

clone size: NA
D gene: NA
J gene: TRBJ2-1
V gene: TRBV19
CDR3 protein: CASSPPGAGQFF
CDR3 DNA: TGTGCCAGTAGTCCCCCGGGGGCAGGGCAGTTCTTC

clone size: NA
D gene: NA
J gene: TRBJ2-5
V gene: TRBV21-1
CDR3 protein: CASSNVGRLAVPRETQYF
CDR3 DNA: TGTGCCAGCAGCAATGTCGGGAGGCTAGCGGTACCTCGCGAGACCCAGTACTTC

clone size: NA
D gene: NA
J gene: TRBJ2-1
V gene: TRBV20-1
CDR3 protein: CSASSLDAYYINEQFF
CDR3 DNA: TGCAGTGCTAGTTCTCTCGACGCCTACTACATCAATGAGCAGTTCTTC

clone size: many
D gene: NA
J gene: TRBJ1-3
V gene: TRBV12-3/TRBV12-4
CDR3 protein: CASSFSRPGSGNTIYF
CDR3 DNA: TGTGCCAGCAGTTTTAGTAGGCCCGGGTCTGGAAACACCATATATTTT